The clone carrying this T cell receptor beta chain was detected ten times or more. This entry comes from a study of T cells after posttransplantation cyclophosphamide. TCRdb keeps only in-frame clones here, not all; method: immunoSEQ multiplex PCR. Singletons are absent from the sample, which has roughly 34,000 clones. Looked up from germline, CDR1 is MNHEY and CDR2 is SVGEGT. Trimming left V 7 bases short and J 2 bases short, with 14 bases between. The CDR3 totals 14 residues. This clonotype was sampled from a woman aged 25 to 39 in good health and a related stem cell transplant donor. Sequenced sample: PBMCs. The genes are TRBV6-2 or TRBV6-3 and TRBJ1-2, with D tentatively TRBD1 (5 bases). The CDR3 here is CASKEGLPNYGYTF. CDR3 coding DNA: TGTGCCAGCAAAGAGGGGCTCCCGAACTATGGCTACACCTTC.